These 11 T cell receptor beta chains share one sample of origin, sequenced in a study of beta chain features in type 1 diabetes. These TCRs' antigens remain unknown. Notes on the study in general: Moderate but significant shortening of TCRB CDR3s was recorded in all four CD4+ subsets from Type 1 diabetes patients.

Investigators reverse transcribed all isolated RNA, so they sequenced expressed TCRB transcripts. Sequencing was performed with immunoSEQ multiplex PCR; in TCRdb, only in-frame clones are kept and a portion is missing. The sample records approximately 16,000 clones, 55% to 75% being singletons. Sequencing was performed on stem cell memory CD4+ T cells from blood. The receptor set was obtained from a man aged 25-40 years with type 1 diabetes.

V usage is TRBV12-5 and J usage is TRBJ2-1, with TRBD2 as a possible D gene (6 bases). Trimming pared 0 bases from V and 6 bases from J, leaving 15 bases between. There are 16 residues in the CDR3. CDR1 and CDR2 (germline): LGHNT, FRNRAP. This CDR3 is CASGLVLGVGGNEQFF. The CDR3 DNA reads as TGTGCTAGTGGTTTGGTACTGGGCGTCGGGGGCAATGAGCAGTTCTTC.

Notes on this clone: This same CDR3 is encoded by further DNA sequences in the sample. The chain is built from TRBV9 and TRBJ2-7, with D perhaps matching TRBD1 (5 bases). Germline assignment: CDR1 SGDLS and CDR2 YYNGEE. The V end lost 0 bases, the J end lost 0 bases, and 10 bases lay between the germline ends. This CDR3 contains 15 residues. The CDR3 is CASSVDPGSSYEQYF. The CDR3 DNA is TGTGCCAGCAGCGTAGACCCAGGGTCCTCCTACGAGCAGTACTTC.

The CDR3 loop reads CASSPPGQGAGNEQFF. The CDR3 DNA reads as TGCGCCAGCAGCCCGCCGGGACAGGGGGCCGGCAATGAGCAGTTCTTC. The V and J genes are TRBV5-1 and TRBJ2-1; 12 bases line up with TRBD1. Germline CDR1 and CDR2: SGHRS and YFSETQ. The CDR3 extends over 16 amino acids. V trimming: 4 bases; J trimming: 6 bases; junction bases outside the gene matches: 8. The full variable domain, with the rest looked up from reference TRBV5-1 and TRBJ2-1, is KAGVTQTPRYLIKTRGQQVTLSCSPISGHRSVSWYQQTPGQGLQFLFEYFSETQRNKGNFPGRFSGRQFSNSRSEMNVSTLELGDSALYLCASSPPGQGAGNEQFFGPGTRLTVL.

The V and J genes are TRBV29-1 and TRBJ1-2, with D maybe TRBD1 (6 bases). The CDR3 length is 14 residues. Germline V gives CDR1 SQVTM, CDR2 ANQGSEA. With 3 bases removed from V and 5 bases from J, the gap between germline ends came to 16 bases. The CDR3 is CSVDAVGRGYGYTF. In nucleotides, the CDR3 is TGCAGCGTTGACGCGGTAGGGAGGGGGTATGGCTACACCTTC. Combining the CDR3 with reference TRBV29-1 and TRBJ1-2 gives the whole variable domain SAVISQKPSRDICQRGTSLTIQCQVDSQVTMMFWYRQQPGQSLTLIATANQGSEATYESGFVIDKFPISRPNLTFSTLTVSNMSPEDSSIYLCSVDAVGRGYGYTFGSGTRLTVV.

The rearrangement joins TRBV10-2 to TRBJ1-2, with D perhaps TRBD1 (5 bases). V lost 7 bases to trimming and J lost 7 bases, with 13 bases between them. Germline values: CDR1 WSHSY, CDR2 SAAADI. This CDR3 contains 12 residues. CDR3 DNA: TGCGCCAGCATGGGGCAGAACCCTGGCTACACCTTC. Translating it yields CASMGQNPGYTF.

The chain links TRBV18 to TRBJ1-1; D is perhaps TRBD1 (6 bases). Trimming took 3 bases from V and 5 from J, leaving 13 bases between them. Germline lookup yields CDR1 KGHSH and CDR2 LQKENI. The CDR3 loop spans 14 amino acids. CDR3 nucleotides: TGTGCCAGCTCACCCCAGGGGATTCGGACTGAAGCTTTCTTT. Translated, it gives CASSPQGIRTEAFF.

The J gene is TRBJ1-2, the V gene TRBV5-1; tentatively, D is TRBD1 (5 bases). Trimming left V 6 bases short and J 4 bases short, with 13 bases between. This CDR3 is built from 13 residues. The germline V gene encodes CDR1 SGHRS and CDR2 YFSETQ. The CDR3 is CASMGGGAYGYTF. The DNA of the CDR3 is TGCGCCAGCATGGGAGGAGGGGCCTATGGCTACACCTTC.

V usage is TRBV5-1 and J usage is TRBJ1-4, with a possible D match to TRBD1 (5 bases). Trimming removed 0 bases from V and 4 bases from J, with 10 bases in between. Germline CDR1 and CDR2: SGHRS and YFSETQ. This CDR3 spans 15 amino acids. The CDR3 protein is CASSLDTGYNEKLFF. The DNA for the CDR3 is TGCGCCAGCAGCTTGGATACAGGCTATAATGAAAAACTGTTTTTT.

The chain links TRBV5-4 to TRBJ2-1, with 8 bases aligning to TRBD2. This CDR3 is 15 amino acids long. Germline loops: CDR1 SGHNT, CDR2 YYREEE (reference sequence). Losses at the gene ends were 5 bases for V and 6 bases for J; bases not matched to a gene: 10. Here the CDR3 reads CASSYKAGGGNEQFF. In nucleotides, the CDR3 is TGTGCCAGCAGTTATAAGGCGGGGGGAGGCAATGAGCAGTTCTTC.

V usage is TRBV28 and J usage is TRBJ1-1; possibly TRBD1 for D (5 bases). The CDR3 loop spans 13 amino acids. V lost 5 bases and J 3 bases, leaving 10 bases between the germline ends. Germline-derived CDR1 and CDR2 are MDHEN and SYDVKM. DNA for the CDR3: TGTGCCAGCAGTGGGGGGGGTGACACTGAAGCTTTCTTT. Encoded protein: CASSGGGDTEAFF.

CDR3 coding DNA: TGTGCCAGCTCACCACTGCGGGCAGGGGGCTACAATGAGCAGTTCTTC. As protein: CASSPLRAGGYNEQFF. This chain joins TRBV18 and TRBJ2-1; the match to TRBD1 covers 7 bases. The ends lost 1 base at V and 3 bases at J; junction bases unmatched: 6. CDR1 and CDR2 (germline): KGHSH, LQKENI. The CDR3 sequence is 16 residues long.